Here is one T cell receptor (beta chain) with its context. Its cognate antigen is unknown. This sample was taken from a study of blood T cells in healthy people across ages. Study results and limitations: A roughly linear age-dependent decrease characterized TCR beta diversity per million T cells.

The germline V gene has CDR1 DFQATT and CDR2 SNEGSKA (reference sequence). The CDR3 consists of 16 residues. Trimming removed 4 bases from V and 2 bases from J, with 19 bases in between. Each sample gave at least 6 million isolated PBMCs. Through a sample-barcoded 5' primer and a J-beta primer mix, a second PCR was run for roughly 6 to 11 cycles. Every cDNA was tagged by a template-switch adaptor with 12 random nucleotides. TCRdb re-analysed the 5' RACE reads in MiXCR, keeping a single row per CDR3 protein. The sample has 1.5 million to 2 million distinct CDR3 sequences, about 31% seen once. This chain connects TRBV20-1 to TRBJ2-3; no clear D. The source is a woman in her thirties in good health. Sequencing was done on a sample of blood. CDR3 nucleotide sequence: TGCAGTGCTAAACATGAGGTCCTCAGACTCACAGATACGCAGTATTTT. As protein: CSAKHEVLRLTDTQYF.